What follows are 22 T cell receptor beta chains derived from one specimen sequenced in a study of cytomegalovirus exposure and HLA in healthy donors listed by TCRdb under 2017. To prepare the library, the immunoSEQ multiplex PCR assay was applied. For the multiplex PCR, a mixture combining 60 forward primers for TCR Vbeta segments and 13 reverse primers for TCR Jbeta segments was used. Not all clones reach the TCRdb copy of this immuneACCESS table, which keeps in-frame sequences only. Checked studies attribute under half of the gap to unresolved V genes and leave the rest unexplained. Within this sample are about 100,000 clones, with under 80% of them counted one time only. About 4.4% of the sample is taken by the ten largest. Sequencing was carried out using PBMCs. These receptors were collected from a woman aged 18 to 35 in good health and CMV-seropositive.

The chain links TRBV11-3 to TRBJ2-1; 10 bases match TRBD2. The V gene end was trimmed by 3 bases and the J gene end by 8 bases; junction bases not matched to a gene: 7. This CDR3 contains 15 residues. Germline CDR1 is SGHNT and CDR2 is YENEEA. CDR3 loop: CASSFSSSGSDEQFF. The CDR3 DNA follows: TGTGCCAGCAGCTTTAGTTCTAGCGGGAGCGATGAGCAGTTCTTC.

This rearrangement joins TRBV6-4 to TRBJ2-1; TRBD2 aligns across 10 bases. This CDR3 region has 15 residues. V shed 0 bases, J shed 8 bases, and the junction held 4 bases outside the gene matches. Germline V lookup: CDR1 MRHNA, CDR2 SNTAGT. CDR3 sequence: CASSDSRAGGDEQFF. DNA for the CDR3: TGTGCCAGCAGTGACTCGAGAGCGGGAGGGGATGAGCAGTTCTTC.

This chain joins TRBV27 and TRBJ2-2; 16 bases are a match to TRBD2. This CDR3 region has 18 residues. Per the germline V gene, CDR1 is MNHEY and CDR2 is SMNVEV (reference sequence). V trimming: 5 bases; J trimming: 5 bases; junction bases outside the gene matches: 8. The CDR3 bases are TGTGCCAGCAGTACGGGACTAGCGGGAGGGCCGGAGACCGGGGAGCTGTTTTTT. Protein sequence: CASSTGLAGGPETGELFF.

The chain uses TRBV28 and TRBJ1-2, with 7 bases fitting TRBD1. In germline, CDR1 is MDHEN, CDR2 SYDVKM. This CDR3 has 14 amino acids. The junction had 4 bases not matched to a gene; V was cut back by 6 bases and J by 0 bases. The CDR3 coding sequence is TGTGCCAGCAGGCTGGGACAGCCTAACTATGGCTACACCTTC. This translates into CASRLGQPNYGYTF.

In DNA form, the CDR3 reads TGTGCCAGTAGTATGGGGACAGACGAGCAGTACTTC. This gives the protein CASSMGTDEQYF. The J gene is TRBJ2-7, the V gene TRBV19, with 7 bases that match TRBD1. CDR3 length: 12 amino acids. Germline V gene sequence: CDR1 LNHDA, CDR2 SQIVND (reference sequence). With 3 bases clipped from V and 5 bases from J, the junction kept 1 base outside the gene matches.

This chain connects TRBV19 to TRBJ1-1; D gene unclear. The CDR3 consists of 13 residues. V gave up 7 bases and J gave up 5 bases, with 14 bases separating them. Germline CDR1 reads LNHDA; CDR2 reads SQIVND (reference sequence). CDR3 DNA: TGTGCCAGTACCGCCGGACGGGGAACTGAAGCTTTCTTT. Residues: CASTAGRGTEAFF.

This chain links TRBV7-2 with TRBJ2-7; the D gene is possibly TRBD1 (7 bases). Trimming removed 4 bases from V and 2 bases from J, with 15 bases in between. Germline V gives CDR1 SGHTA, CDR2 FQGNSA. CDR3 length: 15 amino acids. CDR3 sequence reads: CASSSPGGNPYEQYF. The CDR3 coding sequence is TGTGCCAGCAGCTCCCCAGGGGGGAACCCCTACGAGCAGTACTTC.

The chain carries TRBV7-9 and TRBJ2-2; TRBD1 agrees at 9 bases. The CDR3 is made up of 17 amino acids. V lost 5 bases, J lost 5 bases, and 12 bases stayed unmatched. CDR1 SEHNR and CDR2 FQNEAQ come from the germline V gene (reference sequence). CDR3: CASSPGLGQGLTGELFF. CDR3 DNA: TGTGCCAGCAGCCCAGGACTGGGACAGGGTCTAACCGGGGAGCTGTTTTTT.

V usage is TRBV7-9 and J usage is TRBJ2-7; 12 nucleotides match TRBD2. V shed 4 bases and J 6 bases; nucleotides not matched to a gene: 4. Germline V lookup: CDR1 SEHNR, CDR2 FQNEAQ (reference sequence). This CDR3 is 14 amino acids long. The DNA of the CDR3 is TGTGCCAGCAGCTCGTCGGGACTAGCGGGCGAGCAGTACTTC. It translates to CASSSSGLAGEQYF.

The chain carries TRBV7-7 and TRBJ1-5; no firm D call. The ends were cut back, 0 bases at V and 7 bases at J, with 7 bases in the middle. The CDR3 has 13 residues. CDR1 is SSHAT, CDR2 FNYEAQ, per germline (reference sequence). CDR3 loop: CASSLAPGQPQHF. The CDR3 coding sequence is TGTGCCAGCAGCTTAGCGCCGGGGCAGCCCCAGCATTTT.

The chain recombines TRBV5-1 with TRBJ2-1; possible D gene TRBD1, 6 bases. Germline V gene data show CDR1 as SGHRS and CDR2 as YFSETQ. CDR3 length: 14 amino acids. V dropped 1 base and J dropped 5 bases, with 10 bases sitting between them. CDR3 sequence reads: CASSLPTGNNEQFF. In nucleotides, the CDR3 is TGCGCCAGCAGCTTGCCGACAGGAAACAATGAGCAGTTCTTC.

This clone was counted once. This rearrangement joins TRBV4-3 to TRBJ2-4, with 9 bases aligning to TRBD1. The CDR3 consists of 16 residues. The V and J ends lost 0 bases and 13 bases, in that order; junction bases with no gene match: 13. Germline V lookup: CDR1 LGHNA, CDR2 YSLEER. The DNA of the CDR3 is TGCGCCAGCAGCCAAGAACCGGGACAGGGCTCAGCGGGCCAGTACTTC. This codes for CASSQEPGQGSAGQYF.

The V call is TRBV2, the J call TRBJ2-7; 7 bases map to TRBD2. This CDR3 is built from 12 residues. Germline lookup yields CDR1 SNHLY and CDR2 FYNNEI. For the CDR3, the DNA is TGTGCTCAGCGGGGCCTCTCCTACGAGCAGTACTTC. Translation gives CAQRGLSYEQYF.

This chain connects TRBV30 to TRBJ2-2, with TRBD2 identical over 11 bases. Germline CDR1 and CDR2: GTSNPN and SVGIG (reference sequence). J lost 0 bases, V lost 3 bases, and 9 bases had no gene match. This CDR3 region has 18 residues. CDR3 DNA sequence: TGTGCCTGGAGGCGACCCGGGACTAGCGGAACGAACACCGGGGAGCTGTTTTTT. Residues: CAWRRPGTSGTNTGELFF. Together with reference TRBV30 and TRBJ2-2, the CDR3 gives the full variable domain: SQTIHQWPATLVQPVGSPLSLECTVEGTSNPNLYWYRQAAGRGLQLLFYSVGIGQISSEVPQNLSASRPQDRQFILSSKKLLLSDSGFYLCAWRRPGTSGTNTGELFFGEGSRLTVL.

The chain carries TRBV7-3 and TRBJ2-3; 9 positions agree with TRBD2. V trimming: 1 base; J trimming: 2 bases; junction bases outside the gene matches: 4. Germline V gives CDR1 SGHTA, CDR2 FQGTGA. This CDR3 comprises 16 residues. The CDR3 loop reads CASSLILAGPTDTQYF. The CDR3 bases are TGTGCCAGCAGCTTAATACTAGCGGGTCCCACAGATACGCAGTATTTT. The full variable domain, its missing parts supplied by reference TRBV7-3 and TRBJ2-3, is GAGVSQTPSNKVTEKGKYVELRCDPISGHTALYWYRQSLGQGPEFLIYFQGTGAADDSGLPNDRFFAVRPEGSVSTLKIQRTERGDSAVYLCASSLILAGPTDTQYFGPGTRLTVL.

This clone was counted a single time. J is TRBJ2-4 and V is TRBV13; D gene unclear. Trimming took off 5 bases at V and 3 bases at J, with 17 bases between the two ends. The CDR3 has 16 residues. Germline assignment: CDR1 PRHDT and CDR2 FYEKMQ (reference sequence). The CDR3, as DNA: TGTGCCAGCAGCCTAGACACATCTGAGGTCAAAAACATTCAGTACTTC. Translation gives CASSLDTSEVKNIQYF.

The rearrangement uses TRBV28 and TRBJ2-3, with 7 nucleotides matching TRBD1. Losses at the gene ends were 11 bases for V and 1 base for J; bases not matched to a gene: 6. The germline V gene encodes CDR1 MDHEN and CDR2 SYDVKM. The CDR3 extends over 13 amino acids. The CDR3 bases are TGTGCCTCCCACGGACAGGGCACAGATACGCAGTATTTT. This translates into CASHGQGTDTQYF.

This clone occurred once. CDR3 in amino acids: CAISESSGNQPQHF. DNA for the CDR3: TGTGCCATCAGTGAGTCTTCGGGTAATCAGCCCCAGCATTTT. The V call is TRBV10-3, the J call TRBJ1-5; D gene ambiguous. Trimming took 0 bases from V and 4 from J, leaving 7 bases between them. The CDR3 is 14 amino acids. Germline assignment: CDR1 ENHRY and CDR2 SYGVKD.

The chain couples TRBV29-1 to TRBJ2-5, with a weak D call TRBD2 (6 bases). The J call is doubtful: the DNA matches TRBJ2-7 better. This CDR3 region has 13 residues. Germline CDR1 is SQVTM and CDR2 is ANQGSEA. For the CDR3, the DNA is TGCAGCGTTGTGTTAGCGGACTCCTACGAGCAGTACTTC. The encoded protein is CSVVLADSYEQYF.

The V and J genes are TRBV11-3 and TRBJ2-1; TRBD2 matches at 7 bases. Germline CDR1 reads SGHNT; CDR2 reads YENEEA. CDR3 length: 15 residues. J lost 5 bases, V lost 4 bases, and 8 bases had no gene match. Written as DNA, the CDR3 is TGTGCCAGCAGCTCCCAGCGGGATAGGAACAATGAGCAGTTCTTC. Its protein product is CASSSQRDRNNEQFF.

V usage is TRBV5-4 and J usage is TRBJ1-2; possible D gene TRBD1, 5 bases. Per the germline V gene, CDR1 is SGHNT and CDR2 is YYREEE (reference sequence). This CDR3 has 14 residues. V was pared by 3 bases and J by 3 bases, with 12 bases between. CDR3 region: CASSSGGDDYGYTF. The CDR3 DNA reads TGTGCCAGCAGCTCAGGAGGGGACGACTATGGCTACACCTTC.

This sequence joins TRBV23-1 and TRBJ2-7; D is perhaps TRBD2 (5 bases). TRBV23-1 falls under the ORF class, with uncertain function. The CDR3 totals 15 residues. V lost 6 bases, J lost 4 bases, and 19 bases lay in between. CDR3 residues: CASRQRGSKLYEQYF. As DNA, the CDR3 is TGCGCCAGCAGACAAAGAGGGAGTAAATTATACGAGCAGTACTTC.